This TCR beta chain was profiled in a study of cytomegalovirus exposure and HLA in healthy donors. Trimming pared 0 bases from V and 3 bases from J, leaving 9 bases between. Germline CDR1 SGHRS, CDR2 YFSETQ. This CDR3 spans 14 amino acids. Whole-study results and caveats: The study labeled 164 TCR beta chains cytomegalovirus-associated.

PCR amplification relied on 60 Vbeta primers (plus 13 Jbeta primers). The repertoire was sequenced with immunoSEQ multiplex PCR; TCRdb's copy has only in-frame clones and lacks some. Altogether some 170,000 clones are present, more than 65% being singletons, with the ten largest covering approximately 2.9%. Notes on this clone: Antigen: not known.

What was sequenced was PBMCs. The rearrangement joins TRBV5-1 to TRBJ2-5; D unclear. The receptor was isolated from a female donor in good health and CMV-seronegative. In nucleotides, the CDR3 is TGCGCCAGCAGCTTGGGTAGCACGGAAGAGACCCAGTACTTC. Encoded protein: CASSLGSTEETQYF. The variable domain in full, with the rest retrieved from reference TRBV5-1 and TRBJ2-5, is KAGVTQTPRYLIKTRGQQVTLSCSPISGHRSVSWYQQTPGQGLQFLFEYFSETQRNKGNFPGRFSGRQFSNSRSEMNVSTLELGDSALYLCASSLGSTEETQYFGPGTRLLVL.